This T cell receptor beta chain appears in the sequencing data of a study of blood T cell repertoires in COVID-19. Trimming took off 5 bases at V and 5 bases at J, with 13 bases between the two ends. The germline CDR1 and CDR2 sequences are MNHEY and SVGAGI. The CDR3 loop spans 13 amino acids. Only in-frame clones appear in the TCRdb table, and some are missing; sequencing was by immunoSEQ multiplex PCR. Of tens of thousands of clones detected, about four fifths appear once; the ten largest clones hold around 20%. The V and J genes are TRBV6-5 and TRBJ2-7; a weak D match, TRBD1 (6 bases). The sequenced sample consisted of peripheral blood. This TCR was recovered from a human donor in a cohort sampled during active COVID-19. The CDR3 sequence is CASSKQGSNEQYF. The CDR3 DNA sequence: TGTGCCAGCAGTAAACAGGGATCGAACGAGCAGTACTTC.